This T cell receptor (beta chain) was sequenced for a study of CD8 T cells in ankylosing spondylitis. Study observations and caveats: According to the report, clones linked to the disease were significantly enriched in matched synovial fluid samples taken from ankylosing spondylitis patients. Peripheral blood held disease-linked clones only at relatively low frequency, and these were CD8+.

Deletions cut 7 bases from V and 4 bases from J, with 18 bases between. The CDR3 has 14 amino acids. Germline CDR1 reads DFQATT; CDR2 reads SNEGSKA (reference sequence). This clonotype was counted many times. As yet, its antigen is unknown. Each CDR3 protein is one row after TCRdb ran MiXCR on the 5' RACE reads. The sample records around 140,000 distinct CDR3 sequences, about 10% being singletons. This chain joins TRBV20-1 and TRBJ2-3; a weak D match, TRBD2 (5 bases). Sequenced material: blood, either unsorted or a sorted T cell fraction (not recorded which). The source of this sequence is a female donor with ankylosing spondylitis or in good health (not recorded which). In DNA, the CDR3 is TGCAGTGGGGCGAGGGCAATCTGGGCAGATACGCAGTATTTT. Amino acids: CSGARAIWADTQYF.